The 32 T cell receptor beta chains below all came from one sample that was sequenced in a study of memory CD4+ T cells and cytomegalovirus serostatus. Single viable CD3+CD4+CD8-CD45RO+ cells were sorted as the memory CD4+ T cells. Here immunoSEQ multiplex PCR was the method, and the copy in TCRdb shows in-frame clones only, minus some. This table has tens of thousands of clones, about three quarters appearing once. Material for sequencing was memory CD4+ T cells from blood. All receptors derive from an adult in good health and CMV-seronegative.

The J gene is TRBJ1-6, the V gene TRBV7-9; 10 bases agree with TRBD1. Trimming at V came to 5 bases and at J to 1 base, leaving 8 bases not matched to a gene. The CDR3 length is 18 residues. Germline V lookup: CDR1 SEHNR, CDR2 FQNEAQ (reference sequence). The CDR3 DNA sequence: TGTGCCAGCAGCGGGAGACAGGGGGCAGTGTCCTATAATTCACCCCTCCACTTT. Amino acid sequence: CASSGRQGAVSYNSPLHF.

This clone showed up just a few times. A read error may produce the germline difference seen at one junction end. This chain joins TRBV30 and TRBJ1-6; D possibly corresponds to TRBD1 (5 bases). This CDR3 region has 12 residues. Germline assignment: CDR1 GTSNPN and CDR2 SVGIG (reference sequence). CDR3 bases: TGCGCTGCGGGAGGGGATAATTCACCCCTCCACTTT. The encoded protein is CAAGGDNSPLHF.

This CDR3 is CASSQTRDRSYNEQFF. DNA of the CDR3: TGCGCCAGCAGCCAAACTCGGGACAGGTCCTACAATGAGCAGTTCTTC. The genes are TRBV4-1 and TRBJ2-1, with 8 bases aligning to TRBD1. The junction had 4 bases not matched to a gene; V was cut back by 2 bases and J by 1 base. The CDR3 is 16 amino acids. Per germline, CDR1 MGHRA and CDR2 YSYEKL.

This chain uses TRBV6-1 with TRBJ2-7, with D perhaps matching TRBD1 (5 bases). The CDR3 runs to 13 residues. CDR1 is MNHNS, CDR2 SASEGT, per germline. V shed 8 bases and J shed 1 base, with 12 bases lying between them. This CDR3 reads CASDSTVSYEQYF. CDR3 DNA sequence: TGTGCCAGCGACTCGACAGTTTCCTACGAGCAGTACTTC.

The genes are TRBV7-2 and TRBJ1-4; 10 positions agree with TRBD1. The CDR3 runs 15 residues. Germline V CDR1 and CDR2: SGHTA, FQGNSA. After removal of 1 base from V and 4 bases from J, the junction contained 0 bases not matched to a gene. DNA for the CDR3: TGTGCCAGCAGCTTAGGGGACAGGGGTAATGAAAAACTGTTTTTT. Translated: CASSLGDRGNEKLFF.

The genes are TRBV5-1 and TRBJ2-7, with a possible D match to TRBD2 (6 bases). Germline V lookup: CDR1 SGHRS, CDR2 YFSETQ. With 4 bases removed from V and 4 bases from J, the gap between germline ends came to 21 bases. The CDR3 is 16 residues long. CDR3 DNA: TGCGCCAGCAGCCCGGGACTGGCCGGGAGATTTTACGAGCAGTACTTC. Translated: CASSPGLAGRFYEQYF.

The chain has TRBV6-5 and TRBJ2-7, with 7 bases identical to TRBD2. The CDR3 spans 12 residues. Germline V gives CDR1 MNHEY, CDR2 SVGAGI. Germline trimming cut 6 bases from V and 5 bases from J; bases unmatched to any gene: 4. The CDR3 reads CASRNGGDEQYF. CDR3 DNA sequence: TGTGCCAGCAGGAATGGGGGGGACGAGCAGTACTTC.

Comments on this clone: Other DNA sequences within the sample encode an identical CDR3. This chain links TRBV18 with TRBJ2-7, with 7 bases matching TRBD1. The germline gives CDR1 KGHSH, CDR2 LQKENI. The CDR3 is made up of 14 amino acids. Losses at the gene ends were 6 bases for V and 2 bases for J; bases not matched to a gene: 7. CDR3 DNA sequence: TGTGCCAGCTCCCCGCGACAGGGAACCTACGAGCAGTACTTC. Translating gives CASSPRQGTYEQYF.

V is TRBV10-2 and J is TRBJ1-5; D unresolved. The CDR3 is 13 amino acids. V gave up 5 bases and J gave up 7 bases, with 12 bases separating them. Germline CDR1 reads WSHSY; CDR2 reads SAAADI. Here the CDR3 reads CASSLQSRQPQHF. The CDR3 nucleotides read TGCGCCAGCAGTCTACAAAGTCGCCAGCCCCAGCATTTT.

The gene calls are TRBV2 and TRBJ1-5; 7 bases agree with TRBD1. CDR3 size: 16 residues. The V gene's germline CDR1 is SNHLY and CDR2 FYNNEI. V trimming: 6 bases; J trimming: 1 base; junction bases outside the gene matches: 9. In nucleotides, the CDR3 is TGTGCCAGCAGCTACGACAGGGTTGGGAGCAATCAGCCCCAGCATTTT. Amino acid sequence: CASSYDRVGSNQPQHF. Based on the CDR3 plus reference TRBV2 and TRBJ1-5, the full variable domain is EPEVTQTPSHQVTQMGQEVILRCVPISNHLYFYWYRQILGQKVEFLVSFYNNEISEKSEIFDDQFSVERPDGSNFTLKIRSTKLEDSAMYFCASSYDRVGSNQPQHFGDGTRLSIL.

The chain recombines TRBV20-1 with TRBJ1-1; D is undetermined. The germline CDR1 and CDR2 sequences are DFQATT and SNEGSKA (reference sequence). V gave up 3 bases and J gave up 7 bases, with 9 bases separating them. This CDR3 contains 11 residues. The DNA for the CDR3 is TGCAGTGCTAGTAAGGTCGATGAAGCTTTCTTT. The encoded protein is CSASKVDEAFF.

The rearrangement uses TRBV6-1 and TRBJ2-2, with 10 bases lining up with TRBD1. Germline CDR1 reads MNHNS; CDR2 reads SASEGT. This CDR3 is 15 amino acids long. Trimming removed 7 bases from V and 7 bases from J; junction bases left unmatched: 9. The CDR3 here is CASTRQGANRGELFF. The CDR3 region has the DNA TGTGCCAGCACGAGACAGGGGGCAAACCGCGGGGAGCTGTTTTTT.

This chain connects TRBV25-1 to TRBJ2-2; D gene ambiguous. This CDR3 is 14 amino acids long. The V gene lost 2 bases and the J gene lost 1 base, with 5 bases spanning the gap. CDR1 is MGHDK, CDR2 SYGVNS, per germline. The CDR3 region has the DNA TGTGCCAGCAGTGAAAGTTGGAACACCGGGGAGCTGTTTTTT. Protein sequence: CASSESWNTGELFF.

This clone has only one observation. The CDR3 region is CASSPASGGLGDEQFF. The DNA of the CDR3 is TGTGCCAGCTCACCAGCATCCGGGGGCCTCGGGGATGAGCAGTTCTTC. The chain uses TRBV18 and TRBJ2-1; perhaps D is TRBD1 or TRBD2 (6 bases each). Trimming took 2 bases from V and 8 from J, leaving 19 bases between them. CDR3 length: 16 residues. Germline CDR1 KGHSH, CDR2 LQKENI.

This rearrangement joins TRBV11-1 to TRBJ2-7; TRBD2 matches 13 bases. J was trimmed by 0 bases and V by 5 bases; bases with no gene match: 7. In germline, CDR1 is SGHAT, CDR2 FQDESV (reference sequence). The CDR3 spans 17 residues. DNA for the CDR3: TGTGCCAGCAGCCAAGGGACTAGCGGGGTAACCTCCTACGAGCAGTACTTC. It yields the protein CASSQGTSGVTSYEQYF.

This clone occurred a few times. This chain uses TRBV28 with TRBJ1-2, with TRBD1 identical over 7 bases. The germline V gene encodes CDR1 MDHEN and CDR2 SYDVKM. The CDR3 runs 14 residues. Trimming took 3 bases from V and 2 from J; bases not matched to a gene: 3. The CDR3 DNA sequence: TGTGCCAGCAGTTTGTCGACAGGGAACTATGGCTACACCTTC. Protein sequence: CASSLSTGNYGYTF.

The chain employs TRBV19 and TRBJ2-5; D possibly corresponds to TRBD2 (5 bases). The V end lost 1 base, the J end lost 7 bases, and 16 bases lay between the germline ends. The CDR3 sequence is 15 residues long. The germline V gene has CDR1 LNHDA and CDR2 SQIVND (reference sequence). DNA for the CDR3: TGTGCCAGTAGTATAGCCCCACAACACCGGGGGACCCAGTACTTC. Translating gives CASSIAPQHRGTQYF. Supplemented by reference TRBV19 and TRBJ2-5, the full variable domain reads DGGITQSPKYLFRKEGQNVTLSCEQNLNHDAMYWYRQDPGQGLRLIYYSQIVNDFQKGDIAEGYSVSREKKESFPLTVTSAQKNPTAFYLCASSIAPQHRGTQYFGPGTRLLVL.

The sample holds a few counts of this clone. This chain joins TRBV5-1 and TRBJ2-3, with 12 bases lining up with TRBD2. V was clipped by 0 bases and J by 8 bases; unmatched bases: 7. The CDR3 totals 16 residues. Germline values: CDR1 SGHRS, CDR2 YFSETQ. CDR3 sequence: CASSLELAGGLGTQYF. For the CDR3, the DNA is TGCGCCAGCAGCTTGGAACTAGCGGGGGGCCTAGGTACGCAGTATTTT.

This chain links TRBV2 with TRBJ1-1; a possible D gene is TRBD1 (6 bases). The V gene lost 3 bases and the J gene lost 0 bases, with 11 bases spanning the gap. Per germline, CDR1 SNHLY and CDR2 FYNNEI. The length of the CDR3 is 15 residues. The CDR3 region is CASSERGAVNTEAFF. DNA of the CDR3: TGTGCCAGCAGTGAGCGGGGGGCCGTGAACACTGAAGCTTTCTTT.

This clone occurred once. The chain joins TRBV5-4 to TRBJ2-1; 9 nucleotides line up with TRBD2. This CDR3 is 14 amino acids long. J lost 6 bases, V lost 9 bases, and 10 bases had no gene match. The germline V gene has CDR1 SGHNT and CDR2 YYREEE (reference sequence). CDR3 sequence reads: CATSWLAGSNEQFF. CDR3 DNA: TGTGCCACCTCTTGGCTAGCGGGATCCAATGAGCAGTTCTTC.

The chain is built from TRBV7-2 and TRBJ1-1; 9 nucleotides line up with TRBD1. CDR3 length: 16 residues. Germline loops: CDR1 SGHTA, CDR2 FQGNSA. V trimming: 6 bases; J trimming: 0 bases; junction bases outside the gene matches: 8. The CDR3 nucleotides read TGTGCCAGCAGGGGGACAGGGCGTTTGATGAACACTGAAGCTTTCTTT. It is translated as CASRGTGRLMNTEAFF.

In its sample, this clone was seen a few times. This sequence joins TRBV4-2 and TRBJ2-6; D is possibly TRBD2 (6 bases). V lost 3 bases to trimming and J lost 0 bases, with 24 bases between them. The CDR3 extends over 21 amino acids. Looked up from germline, CDR1 is LGHNA and CDR2 is YNFKEQ. CDR3 region: CASSHGGSYGWGNSGANVLTF. CDR3 nucleotides: TGTGCCAGCAGCCACGGAGGGTCCTATGGGTGGGGGAACTCTGGGGCCAACGTCCTGACTTTC.

The chain is built from TRBV7-3 and TRBJ2-7; D is possibly TRBD2 (5 bases). The CDR3 covers 13 residues. The germline CDR1 and CDR2 sequences are SGHTA and FQGTGA. Trimming took off 0 bases at V and 6 bases at J, with 9 bases between the two ends. CDR3 region: CASSLTASSEQYF. CDR3 in DNA: TGTGCCAGCAGCTTAACCGCTAGCTCCGAGCAGTACTTC.

J is TRBJ2-7 and V is TRBV7-2; D gene uncertain. Trimming removed 0 bases at V and 1 base at J, with 19 bases between. Germline lookup yields CDR1 SGHTA and CDR2 FQGNSA. The CDR3 is 18 amino acids. For the CDR3, the DNA is TGTGCCAGCAGCTTAGCGCTCCGGCTGGACCCAACGTCCTACGAGCAGTACTTC. Its protein product is CASSLALRLDPTSYEQYF. Full variable domain (outside the CDR3, taken from reference TRBV7-2 and TRBJ2-7): GAGVSQSPSNKVTEKGKDVELRCDPISGHTALYWYRQSLGQGLEFLIYFQGNSAPDKSGLPSDRFSAERTGGSVSTLTIQRTQQEDSAVYLCASSLALRLDPTSYEQYFGPGTRLTVT.

In this sample, this clone turned up once. V gene TRBV27 combines with J gene TRBJ2-7; D assignment may be TRBD1 or TRBD2 (5 bases each). V shed 3 bases and J shed 1 base, with 28 bases lying between them. The germline V gene encodes CDR1 MNHEY and CDR2 SMNVEV (reference sequence). The CDR3 is 20 amino acids. CDR3 protein: CASSFTGVGRPQKRSYEQYF. The CDR3 coding sequence is TGTGCCAGCAGTTTCACAGGAGTGGGGAGACCCCAAAAAAGGTCCTACGAGCAGTACTTC.

The chain has TRBV6-5 and TRBJ2-1; the match to TRBD2 covers 10 bases. The germline V gene encodes CDR1 MNHEY and CDR2 SVGAGI. This CDR3 has 14 residues. The junction had 6 bases not matched to a gene; V was cut back by 9 bases and J by 4 bases. The CDR3 coding sequence is TGTGCCAGTTTTAGCGGGGGGCGTTACAATGAGCAGTTCTTC. It specifies CASFSGGRYNEQFF.

CDR3 nucleotides: TGCAGTGCCCCTTCGGGTAGGGGGCTGTTTTTT. This translates into CSAPSGRGLFF. The chain combines TRBV20-1 with TRBJ1-4; tentatively, D is TRBD1 (6 bases). This CDR3 contains 11 residues. CDR1 is DFQATT, CDR2 SNEGSKA, per germline (reference sequence). With 6 bases removed from V and 14 bases from J, the gap between germline ends came to 16 bases.

The rearrangement uses TRBV5-4 and TRBJ1-6; D is unclear. In germline, CDR1 is SGHNT, CDR2 YYREEE (reference sequence). CDR3 length: 15 residues. V was cut by 1 base and J by 2 bases, with 7 bases left in between. The CDR3 spells CASSLTVAYNSPLHF. The CDR3 region has the DNA TGTGCCAGCAGCTTGACAGTGGCCTATAATTCACCCCTCCACTTT.

There are a few counts of this clone. V is TRBV20-1 and J is TRBJ2-1; maybe TRBD2 (5 bases). V was shortened by 4 bases and J by 7 bases, with 8 bases between the two germline ends. Germline CDR1 DFQATT, CDR2 SNEGSKA (reference sequence). The CDR3 is made up of 11 amino acids. The CDR3 here is CSAIRRNEQFF. As DNA, the CDR3 is TGCAGTGCTATCAGGAGGAATGAGCAGTTCTTC.

The chain combines TRBV19 with TRBJ1-1, with a tentative D call TRBD1 (6 bases). CDR1 is LNHDA and CDR2 is SQIVND in the germline V gene (reference sequence). Trimming took off 7 bases at V and 1 base at J, with 13 bases between the two ends. The CDR3 is 14 residues long. This CDR3 is CASTFIGGNTEAFF. In DNA form, the CDR3 reads TGTGCCAGTACCTTTATAGGGGGGAACACTGAAGCTTTCTTT.

The chain is built from TRBV30 and TRBJ2-7; 14 bases agree with TRBD2. In germline, CDR1 is GTSNPN, CDR2 SVGIG (reference sequence). This CDR3 is 15 amino acids long. Trimming took 3 bases from V and 3 from J; bases not matched to a gene: 4. CDR3 coding DNA: TGTGCCTGGAGACGGACTAGCGGGGGGAACTACGAGCAGTACTTC. Its protein product is CAWRRTSGGNYEQYF.

The J gene is TRBJ1-5, the V gene TRBV5-4; D may be TRBD1 (5 bases). Trimming took off 0 bases at V and 5 bases at J, with 15 bases between the two ends. CDR1 and CDR2 from the germline V gene are SGHNT and YYREEE (reference sequence). CDR3 length: 16 residues. In DNA form, the CDR3 reads TGTGCCAGCAGCTTGGATCTTGGCAGGGCTGATCAGCCCCAGCATTTT. It translates to CASSLDLGRADQPQHF.